These T cell receptor beta chains were read from a single sample in a study of cytomegalovirus exposure and HLA in healthy donors. Assay: immunoSEQ multiplex PCR; the TCRdb copy retains only in-frame clones and omits some. The sample has 150,000 to 200,000 clones, 81% seen once; the top ten hold around 2%. The sequencing input was PBMCs. The receptors here all came from a man between 18 and 35 years old in good health and CMV-seronegative. The CDR3 runs from the conserved cysteine through the conserved F or W. The D gene is left open where the match is weak.

j_gene | v_gene | d_gene | CDR3aa
TRBJ2-7 | TRBV11-2 | TRBD2 | CASSPSPGTIREQYF
TRBJ1-2 | TRBV6-1 | TRBD1 | CASSERGQYNYGYTF
TRBJ2-7 | TRBV18 | TRBD2 | CASSLTSGVGEQYF
TRBJ2-7 | TRBV5-1 | NA | CASSLWGRVNEQYF
TRBJ2-7 | TRBV19 | TRBD1 | CASSMSRDREEYF
TRBJ1-2 | TRBV19 | TRBD1 | CASSPTGTDPFYGYTF
TRBJ2-3 | TRBV7-3 | NA | CASSSTSPPDTQYF
TRBJ2-6 | TRBV19 | NA | CASSRTGPSGANVLTF
TRBJ2-1 | TRBV27 | NA | CASSLWPGEQYNEQFF
TRBJ1-2 | TRBV4-2 | TRBD1 | CASSQGTGDGYTF
TRBJ1-4 | TRBV13 | NA | CASSFGGTEKLFF
TRBJ2-1 | TRBV7-8 | NA | CASSLWAAGAPGEQFF
TRBJ2-1 | TRBV9 | TRBD1 | CASSAYGTGVYDEQFF